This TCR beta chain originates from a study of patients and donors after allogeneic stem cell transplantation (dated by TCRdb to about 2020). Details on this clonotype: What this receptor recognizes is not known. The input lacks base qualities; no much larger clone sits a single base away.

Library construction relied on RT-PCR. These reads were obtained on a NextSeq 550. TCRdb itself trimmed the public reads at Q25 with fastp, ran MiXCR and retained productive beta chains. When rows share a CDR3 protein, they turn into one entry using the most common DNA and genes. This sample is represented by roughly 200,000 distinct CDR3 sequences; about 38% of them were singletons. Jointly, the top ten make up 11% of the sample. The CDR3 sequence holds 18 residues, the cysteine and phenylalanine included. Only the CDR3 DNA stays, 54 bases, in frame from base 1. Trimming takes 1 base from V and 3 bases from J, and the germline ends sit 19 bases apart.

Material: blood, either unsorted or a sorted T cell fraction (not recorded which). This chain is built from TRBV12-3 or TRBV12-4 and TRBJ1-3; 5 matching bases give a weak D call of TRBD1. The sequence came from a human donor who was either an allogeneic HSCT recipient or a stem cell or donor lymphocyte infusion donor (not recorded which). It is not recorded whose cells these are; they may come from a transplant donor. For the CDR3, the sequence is CASSLEYRGQGRGNTIYF. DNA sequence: TGTGCCAGCAGTTTAGAGTACCGGGGCCAAGGACGTGGAAACACCATATATTTT.